This is a list of T cell receptor beta chains from one sample in a study of shared clonotypes between healthy human individuals. Assay: immunoSEQ multiplex PCR; the TCRdb copy retains only in-frame clones and omits some. The profile covers some 2,100,000 clones, with about 94% appearing a single time and roughly 0.13% taken by the ten largest. Sequences were obtained from naive CD4+ T cells sorted from blood. These TCRs come from a man aged 18 to 30 in good health. CDR3s include the opening cysteine and the closing phenylalanine or tryptophan. Fields, in order: clone size, J gene, D gene, V gene, CDR3 DNA, CDR3 protein. D genes are given only for firm matches. Size is stated for part of the rows, as once, few or many counts, or as a class when the clone is expanded.

- | TRBJ2-3 | - | TRBV15 | TGTGCCACCAGCAGAGGTACGGGATCCACAGATACGCAGTATTTT | CATSRGTGSTDTQYF
- | TRBJ2-7 | - | TRBV5-4 | TGTGCCAGCAGCTCGCAGCCTTCCTACGAGCAGTACTTC | CASSSQPSYEQYF
- | TRBJ2-7 | - | TRBV11-2 | TGTGCCAGCAGCTTCGGTTCGCGGGACTACGAGCAGTACTTC | CASSFGSRDYEQYF
- | TRBJ2-7 | TRBD2 | TRBV6-5 | TGTGCCAGCAGCCGACTAGCGGCACTGGTGGAGCAGTACTTC | CASSRLAALVEQYF
- | TRBJ1-4 | - | TRBV28 | TGTGCCAGCAGTTTAATTACATCGAATGAAAAACTGTTTTTT | CASSLITSNEKLFF
once | TRBJ2-7 | - | TRBV18 | TGTGCCAGCTCACCACGTAGTGACAGCCTTCCCTACGAGCAGTACTTC | CASSPRSDSLPYEQYF
- | TRBJ2-1 | TRBD2 | TRBV5-1 | TGCGCCAGCAGCTTGGTTGCTAGCGGATACAATGAGCAGTTCTTC | CASSLVASGYNEQFF
- | TRBJ2-7 | - | TRBV5-1 | TGCGCCAGCAGCCCAGGGACACCTCCCTACGAGCAGTACTTC | CASSPGTPPYEQYF
- | TRBJ1-4 | TRBD1 | TRBV7-9 | TGTGCCAGCAGGCCAGGGGGCGCGAGTGAAAAACTGTTTTTT | CASRPGGASEKLFF
- | TRBJ1-1 | - | TRBV10-3 | TGTGCCACCCAAGGGACAATAATGAACACTGAAGCTTTCTTT | CATQGTIMNTEAFF
- | TRBJ2-5 | - | TRBV6-5 | TGTGCCACCACGGAGGACTTTCTGGGAGAGACCCAGTACTTC | CATTEDFLGETQYF
- | TRBJ2-5 | - | TRBV18 | TGTGCCAGCTCACCAAATCTTATGGCCGTACAAGAGACCCAGTACTTC | CASSPNLMAVQETQYF
- | TRBJ2-2 | - | TRBV6-1 | TGTGCCAGTCGGGGAGGGAACACCGGGGAGCTGTTTTTT | CASRGGNTGELFF
- | TRBJ2-7 | TRBD2 | TRBV2 | TGTGCCCTGGGCGGGGGGTCGGTCGAGCAGTACTTC | CALGGGSVEQYF
- | TRBJ2-4 | TRBD2 | TRBV19 | TGTGCCAGTAGTATAGAGGGACTAGCTGGCATTCAGTACTTC | CASSIEGLAGIQYF
once | TRBJ2-7 | - | TRBV7-6 | TGTGCCAGCAGCCTTGGGTACAGGCCTCCCTACGAGCAGTACTTC | CASSLGYRPPYEQYF
- | TRBJ2-3 | - | TRBV10-3 | TGTGCCATCAGTGCACAGGCTCACACAGATACGCAGTATTTT | CAISAQAHTDTQYF
- | TRBJ2-2 | - | TRBV11-2 | TGTGCCAGCGGCTGGGGAAGTGACACCGGGGAGCTGTTTTTT | CASGWGSDTGELFF
- | TRBJ1-2 | - | TRBV9 | TGTGCCAGCAGCGTAGGGACGGACCCTGGCTATGGCTACACCTTC | CASSVGTDPGYGYTF
- | TRBJ2-3 | TRBD2 | TRBV4-3 | TGCGCCAGCAGCCAAGCCACCGGGAGGGTCACAGATACGCAGTATTTT | CASSQATGRVTDTQYF
- | TRBJ2-5 | - | TRBV15 | TGTGCCACCAACCGTCAGGGTGAGACCCAGTACTTC | CATNRQGETQYF
- | TRBJ2-2 | - | TRBV7-3 | TGTGCCAGTATGACGGGGCCCCTCGCCGGGGAGCTGTTTTTT | CASMTGPLAGELFF
- | TRBJ2-5 | TRBD1 | TRBV7-9 | TGTGCCAGCAGCTTGGGGACAGCACAAGAGACCCAGTACTTC | CASSLGTAQETQYF
- | TRBJ2-4 | TRBD2 | TRBV7-2 | TGTGCCAGCAGCCCGACTAGCGGGAGTATAAACATTCAGTACTTC | CASSPTSGSINIQYF
- | TRBJ2-2 | - | TRBV5-1 | TGCGCCAGCAGCTTCTGGGGGAACACCGGGGAGCTGTTTTTT | CASSFWGNTGELFF
- | TRBJ1-5 | - | TRBV18 | TGTGCCAGCTCACCCCGGGCGGGGGGGAGCAATCAGCCCCAGCATTTT | CASSPRAGGSNQPQHF
- | TRBJ2-7 | - | TRBV7-5 | TGTGCCAGAAGCTTAAGCTCCTCCCCCTACGAGCAGTACTTC | CARSLSSSPYEQYF
- | TRBJ2-1 | - | TRBV25-1 | TGTGCCGTCGGCGGAAGCGGGCTCAATGAGCAGTTCTTC | CAVGGSGLNEQFF
- | TRBJ1-2 | - | TRBV29-1 | TGCAGCGCCCGGGACGGGAACTATGGCTACACCTTC | CSARDGNYGYTF
- | TRBJ1-5 | - | TRBV6-6 | TGTGCCAGCAGTCGAAGACAGAACAATCAGCCCCAGCATTTT | CASSRRQNNQPQHF
- | TRBJ1-2 | - | TRBV6-6 | TGTGCCAGCAGCCCAGAGTGGGGGCAGGGCTACACCTTC | CASSPEWGQGYTF
- | TRBJ2-3 | - | TRBV6-6 | TGTGCCAGCAGGGCCGACATAAGCACAGATACGCAGTATTTT | CASRADISTDTQYF
once | TRBJ2-1 | TRBD2 | TRBV5-6 | TGTGCCAGCAGCTTGGCCAAGGGACTAGCATACAATGAGCAGTTCTTC | CASSLAKGLAYNEQFF
once | TRBJ1-2 | - | TRBV6-1 | TGTGCCAGCAGTGACGGAAGTTGGAGTGGCTACACCTTC | CASSDGSWSGYTF
- | TRBJ1-6 | - | TRBV11-2 | TGTGCCAGCAGCTTCTCAGGGGACAATTCACCCCTCCACTTT | CASSFSGDNSPLHF
- | TRBJ2-7 | - | TRBV5-1 | TGCGCCAGCAGCTCCCGACAAGCCGGGCAGTCCTACGAGCAGTACTTC | CASSSRQAGQSYEQYF